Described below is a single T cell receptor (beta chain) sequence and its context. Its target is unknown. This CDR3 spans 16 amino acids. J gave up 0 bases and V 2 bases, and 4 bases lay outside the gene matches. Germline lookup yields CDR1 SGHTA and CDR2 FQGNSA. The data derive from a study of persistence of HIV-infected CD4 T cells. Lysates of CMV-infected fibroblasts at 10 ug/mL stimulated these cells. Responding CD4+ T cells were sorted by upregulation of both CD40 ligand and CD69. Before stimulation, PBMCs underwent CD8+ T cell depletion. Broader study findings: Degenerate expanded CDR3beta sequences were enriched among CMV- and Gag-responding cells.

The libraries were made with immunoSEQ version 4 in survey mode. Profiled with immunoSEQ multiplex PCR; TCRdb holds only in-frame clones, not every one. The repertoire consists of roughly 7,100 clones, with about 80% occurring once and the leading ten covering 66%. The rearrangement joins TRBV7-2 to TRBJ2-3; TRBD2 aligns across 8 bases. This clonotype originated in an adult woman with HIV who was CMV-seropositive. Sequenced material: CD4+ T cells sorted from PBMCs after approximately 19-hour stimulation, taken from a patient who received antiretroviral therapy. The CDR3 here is CASSLSASGSTDTQYF. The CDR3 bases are TGTGCCAGCAGCTTATCGGCTAGCGGGAGCACAGATACGCAGTATTTT.